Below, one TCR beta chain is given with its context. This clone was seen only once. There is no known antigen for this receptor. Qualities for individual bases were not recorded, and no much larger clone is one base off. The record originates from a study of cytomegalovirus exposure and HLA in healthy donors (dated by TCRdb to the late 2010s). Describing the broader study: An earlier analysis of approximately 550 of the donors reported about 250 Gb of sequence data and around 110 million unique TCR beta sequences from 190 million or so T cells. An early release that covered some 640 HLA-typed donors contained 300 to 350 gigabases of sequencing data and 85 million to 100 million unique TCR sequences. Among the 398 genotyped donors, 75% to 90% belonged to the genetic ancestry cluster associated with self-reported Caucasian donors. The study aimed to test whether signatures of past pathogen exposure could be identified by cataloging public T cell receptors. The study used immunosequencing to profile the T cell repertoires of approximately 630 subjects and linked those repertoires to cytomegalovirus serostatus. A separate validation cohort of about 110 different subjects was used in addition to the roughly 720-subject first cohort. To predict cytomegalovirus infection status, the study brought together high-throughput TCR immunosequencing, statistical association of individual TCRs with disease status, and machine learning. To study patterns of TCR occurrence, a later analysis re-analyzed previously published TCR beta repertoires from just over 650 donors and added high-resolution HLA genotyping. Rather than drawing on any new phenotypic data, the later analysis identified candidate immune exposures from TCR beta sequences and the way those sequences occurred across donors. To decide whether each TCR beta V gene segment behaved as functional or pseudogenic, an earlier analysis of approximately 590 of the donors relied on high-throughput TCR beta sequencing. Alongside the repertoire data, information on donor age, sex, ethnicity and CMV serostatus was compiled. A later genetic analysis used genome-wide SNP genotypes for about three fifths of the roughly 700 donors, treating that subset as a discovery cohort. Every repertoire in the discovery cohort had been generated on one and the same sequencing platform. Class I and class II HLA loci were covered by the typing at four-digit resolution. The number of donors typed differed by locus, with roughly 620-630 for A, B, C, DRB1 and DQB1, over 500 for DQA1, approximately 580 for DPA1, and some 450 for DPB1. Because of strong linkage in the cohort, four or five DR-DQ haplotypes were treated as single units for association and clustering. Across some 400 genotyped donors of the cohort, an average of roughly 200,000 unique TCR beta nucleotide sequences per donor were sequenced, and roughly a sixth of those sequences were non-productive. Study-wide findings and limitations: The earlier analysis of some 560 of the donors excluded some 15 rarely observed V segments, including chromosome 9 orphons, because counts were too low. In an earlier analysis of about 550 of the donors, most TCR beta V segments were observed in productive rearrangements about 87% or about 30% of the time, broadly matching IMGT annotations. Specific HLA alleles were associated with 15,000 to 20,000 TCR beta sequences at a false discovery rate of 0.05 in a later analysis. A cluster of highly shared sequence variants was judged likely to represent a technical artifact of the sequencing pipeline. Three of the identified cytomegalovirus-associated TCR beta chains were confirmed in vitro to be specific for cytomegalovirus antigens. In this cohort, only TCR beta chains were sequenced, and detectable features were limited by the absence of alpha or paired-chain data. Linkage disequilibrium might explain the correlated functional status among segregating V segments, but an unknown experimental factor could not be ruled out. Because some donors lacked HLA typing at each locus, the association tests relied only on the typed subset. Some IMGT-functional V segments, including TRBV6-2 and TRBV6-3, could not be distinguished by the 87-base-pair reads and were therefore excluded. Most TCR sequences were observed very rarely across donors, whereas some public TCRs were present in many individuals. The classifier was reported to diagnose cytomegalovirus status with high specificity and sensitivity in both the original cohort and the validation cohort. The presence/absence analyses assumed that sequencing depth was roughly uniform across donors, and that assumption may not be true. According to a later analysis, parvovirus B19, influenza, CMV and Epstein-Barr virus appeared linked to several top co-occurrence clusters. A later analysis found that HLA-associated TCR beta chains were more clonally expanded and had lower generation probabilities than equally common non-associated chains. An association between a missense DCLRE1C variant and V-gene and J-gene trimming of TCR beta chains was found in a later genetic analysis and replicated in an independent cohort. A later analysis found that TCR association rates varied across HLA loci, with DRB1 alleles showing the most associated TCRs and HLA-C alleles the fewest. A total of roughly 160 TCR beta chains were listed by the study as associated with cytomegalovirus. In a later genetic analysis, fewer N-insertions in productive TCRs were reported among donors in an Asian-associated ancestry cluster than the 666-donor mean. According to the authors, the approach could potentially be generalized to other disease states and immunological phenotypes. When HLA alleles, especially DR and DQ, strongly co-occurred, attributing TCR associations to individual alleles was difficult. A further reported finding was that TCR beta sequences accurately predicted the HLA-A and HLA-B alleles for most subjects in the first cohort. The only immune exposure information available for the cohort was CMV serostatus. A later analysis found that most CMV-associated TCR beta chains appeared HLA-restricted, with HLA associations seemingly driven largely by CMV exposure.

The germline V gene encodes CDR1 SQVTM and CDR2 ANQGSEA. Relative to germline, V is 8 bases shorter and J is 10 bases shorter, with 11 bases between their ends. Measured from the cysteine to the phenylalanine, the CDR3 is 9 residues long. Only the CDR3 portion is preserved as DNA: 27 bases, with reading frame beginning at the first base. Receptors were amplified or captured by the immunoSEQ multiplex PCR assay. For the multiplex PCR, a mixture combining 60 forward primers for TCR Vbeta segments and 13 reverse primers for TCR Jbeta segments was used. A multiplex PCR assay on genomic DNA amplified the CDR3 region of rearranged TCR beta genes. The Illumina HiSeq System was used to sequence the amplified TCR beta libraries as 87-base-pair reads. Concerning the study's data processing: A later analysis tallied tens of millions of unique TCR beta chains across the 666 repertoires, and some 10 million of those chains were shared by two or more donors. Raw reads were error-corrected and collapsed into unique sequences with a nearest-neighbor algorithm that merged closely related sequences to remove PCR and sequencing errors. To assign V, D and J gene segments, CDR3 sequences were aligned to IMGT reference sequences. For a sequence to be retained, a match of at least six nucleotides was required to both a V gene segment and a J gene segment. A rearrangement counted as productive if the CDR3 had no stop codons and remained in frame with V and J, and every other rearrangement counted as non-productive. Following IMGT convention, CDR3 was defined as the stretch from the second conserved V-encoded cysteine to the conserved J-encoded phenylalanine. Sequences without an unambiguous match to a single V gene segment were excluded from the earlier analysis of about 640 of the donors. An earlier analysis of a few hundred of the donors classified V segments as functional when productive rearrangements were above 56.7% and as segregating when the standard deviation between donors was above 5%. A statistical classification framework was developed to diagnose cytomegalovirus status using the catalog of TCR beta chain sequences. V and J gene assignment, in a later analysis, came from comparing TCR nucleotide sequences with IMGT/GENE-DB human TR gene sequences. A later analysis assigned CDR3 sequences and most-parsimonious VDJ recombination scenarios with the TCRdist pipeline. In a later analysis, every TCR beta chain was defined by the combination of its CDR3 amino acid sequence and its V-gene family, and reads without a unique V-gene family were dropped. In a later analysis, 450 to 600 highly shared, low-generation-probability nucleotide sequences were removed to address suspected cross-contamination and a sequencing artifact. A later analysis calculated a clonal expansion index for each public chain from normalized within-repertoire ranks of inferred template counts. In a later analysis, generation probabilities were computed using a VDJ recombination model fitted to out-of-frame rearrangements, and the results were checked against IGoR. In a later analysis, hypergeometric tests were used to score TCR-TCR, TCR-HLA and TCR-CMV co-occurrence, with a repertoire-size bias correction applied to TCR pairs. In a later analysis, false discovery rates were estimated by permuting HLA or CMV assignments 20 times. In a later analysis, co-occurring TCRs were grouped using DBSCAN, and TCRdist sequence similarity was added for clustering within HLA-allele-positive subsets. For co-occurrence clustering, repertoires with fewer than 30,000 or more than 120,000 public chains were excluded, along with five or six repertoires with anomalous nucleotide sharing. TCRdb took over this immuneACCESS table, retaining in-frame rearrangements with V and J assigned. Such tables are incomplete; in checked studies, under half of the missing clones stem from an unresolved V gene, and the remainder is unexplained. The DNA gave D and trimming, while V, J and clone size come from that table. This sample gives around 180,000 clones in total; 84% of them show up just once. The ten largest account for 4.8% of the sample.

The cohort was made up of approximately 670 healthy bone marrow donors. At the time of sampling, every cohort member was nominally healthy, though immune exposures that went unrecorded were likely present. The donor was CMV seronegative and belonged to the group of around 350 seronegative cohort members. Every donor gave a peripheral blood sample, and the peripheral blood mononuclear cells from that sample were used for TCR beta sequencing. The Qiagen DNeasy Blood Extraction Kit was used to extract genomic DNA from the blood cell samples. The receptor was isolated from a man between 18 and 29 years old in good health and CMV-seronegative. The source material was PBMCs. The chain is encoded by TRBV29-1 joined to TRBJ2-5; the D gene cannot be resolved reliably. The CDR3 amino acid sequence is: CSLDFYQYF. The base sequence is TGCAGCTTAGACTTCTACCAGTACTTC.